This passage covers 18 T cell receptor beta chains from one sample sequenced in a study of vaccination and CD4 T cells after COVID-19 (dated by TCRdb to between 2021 and 2024). Antigen specificity for these receptors is unknown. The treatment or condition label of this sample denotes: 10-day PBMC culture with coronavirus spike peptide pools or control peptides (ViraFEST assay). The library was generated by PCR. Sequencing was carried out with an Illumina iSeq 100. DNA from cultured CD4+ T cells was subjected to TCR sequencing with the Oncomine TCR Beta short-read assay at the Johns Hopkins FTIC core. TCRdb passed the public sequencing reads through fastp at Q25 and MiXCR, retaining productive beta sequences. Each CDR3 protein appears once, grouped with its most common genes and DNA. Counted in this sample were about 20,000 distinct CDR3 sequences; approximately 42% of them appeared once. Roughly a quarter of the sample is taken by the ten largest.

The sequences come from CD4+ T cells from blood, cultured in vitro, collected before SARS-CoV-2 vaccination. Receptors originate from a human donor who received a COVID-19 vaccine.

The chain joins TRBV4-1 to TRBJ1-6; unclear D gene. The CDR3 sequence is 16 residues long. Trimming stripped 0 bases from V and 6 bases from J, with 12 bases between. From germline, CDR1 is MGHRA and CDR2 YSYEKL. For the CDR3, the DNA is TGCGCCAGCAGCCAAGAAACCGCGCAGGTTAATTCACCCCTCCACTTT. Translating it yields CASSQETAQVNSPLHF.

This chain links TRBV5-1 with TRBJ1-2; the D is unclear. Trimming cost V 0 bases and J 1 base, with 13 bases left between them. Germline CDR1 reads SGHRS; CDR2 reads YFSETQ. This CDR3 has 16 residues. DNA of the CDR3: TGCGCCAGCAGCTTGGTCGGGCGATTACTTAACTATGGCTACACCTTC. Its translation: CASSLVGRLLNYGYTF. Combining the CDR3 with reference TRBV5-1 and TRBJ1-2 gives the whole variable domain KAGVTQTPRYLIKTRGQQVTLSCSPISGHRSVSWYQQTPGQGLQFLFEYFSETQRNKGNFPGRFSGRQFSNSRSEMNVSTLELGDSALYLCASSLVGRLLNYGYTFGSGTRLTVV.

This sequence joins TRBV4-1 and TRBJ1-2, with D maybe TRBD1 (5 bases). The CDR3 loop spans 15 amino acids. Trimming stripped 6 bases from V and 1 base from J, with 15 bases between. CDR1 and CDR2 (germline): MGHRA, YSYEKL. CDR3 DNA: TGCGCCAGCAGTTTGGGGACGGGGTATAACTATGGCTACACCTTC. Translating it yields CASSLGTGYNYGYTF.

The sample holds a few counts of this clonotype. The J gene is TRBJ2-3, the V gene TRBV20-1, with 11 positions matching TRBD2. The CDR3 contains 15 residues. With V trimmed by 6 bases and J by 3 bases, 8 bases remained unmatched. Germline V gives CDR1 DFQATT, CDR2 SNEGSKA (reference sequence). CDR3 nucleotides: TGCAGTGCAGGGACTAGCGGAGCAACAACAGATACGCAGTATTTT. Translated: CSAGTSGATTDTQYF.

V and J are TRBV6-5 and TRBJ2-3, with D hard to call. With 2 bases removed from V and 2 bases from J, the gap between germline ends came to 8 bases. CDR3 size: 14 residues. The germline CDR1 and CDR2 sequences are MNHEY and SVGAGI. The DNA for the CDR3 is TGTGCCAGCAGTTACGCGATCGCCACAGATACGCAGTATTTT. Its translation: CASSYAIATDTQYF.

This clonotype was found a few times. The chain joins TRBV2 to TRBJ2-7; TRBD1 might be the D (5 bases). Germline V gene lookup returns CDR1 SNHLY and CDR2 FYNNEI. V lost 11 bases, J lost 2 bases, and 10 bases lay in between. This CDR3 comprises 11 residues. DNA for the CDR3: TGTGCCTCCAGGGTGACCTACGAGCAGTACTTC. Translation: CASRVTYEQYF.

This clonotype was found a few times. The J gene is TRBJ2-3, the V gene TRBV27; TRBD1 agrees at 9 bases. The CDR3 totals 17 residues. The germline CDR1 and CDR2 sequences are MNHEY and SMNVEV (reference sequence). With 5 bases clipped from V and 4 bases from J, the junction kept 13 bases outside the gene matches. CDR3 sequence reads: CASSLLLGTGRADTQYF. The CDR3 DNA is TGTGCCAGCAGTCTCTTGCTTGGGACAGGGAGAGCAGATACGCAGTATTTT.

A few counts support this clonotype. The chain employs TRBV12-3 or TRBV12-4 and TRBJ2-7; D may be TRBD1 (5 bases). The CDR3 consists of 14 residues. Trimming removed 6 bases at V and 0 bases at J, with 12 bases between. Here the CDR3 reads CASSPDTDSYEQYF. In DNA, the CDR3 is TGTGCCAGCAGCCCGGACACTGACTCCTACGAGCAGTACTTC.

In its sample, this clonotype was seen a few times. The V call is TRBV12-3 or TRBV12-4, the J call TRBJ1-6, with D unclear. This CDR3 contains 14 residues. V was pared by 5 bases and J by 6 bases, with 11 bases between. The CDR3 spells CASSRGNSNSPLHF. CDR3 in DNA: TGTGCCAGCAGTCGGGGAAACTCTAATTCACCCCTCCACTTT.

This clonotype was picked up a small number of times. The V gene is TRBV6-5, the J gene TRBJ1-2; 7 nucleotides match TRBD1. The CDR3 is 16 residues long. Per germline, CDR1 MNHEY and CDR2 SVGAGI. J lost 1 base, V lost 2 bases, and 7 bases had no gene match. The DNA of the CDR3 is TGTGCCAGCAGTTACACCGGACAGGCGAGTAACTATGGCTACACCTTC. Translated, it gives CASSYTGQASNYGYTF.

V and J are TRBV20-1 and TRBJ2-5, with TRBD2 matching over 8 bases. V lost 3 bases, J lost 4 bases, and 4 bases stayed unmatched. CDR3 length: 13 residues. Germline V gene lookup returns CDR1 DFQATT and CDR2 SNEGSKA (reference sequence). The CDR3 DNA reads as TGCAGTGCTAGGCGGGGGGCCTTAGAGACCCAGTACTTC. Its protein product is CSARRGALETQYF.

J is TRBJ1-1 and V is TRBV10-1; D call uncertain. The CDR3 covers 13 residues. CDR1 is WNHNN, CDR2 SYGVQD, per germline (reference sequence). V was trimmed by 6 bases and J by 1 base, leaving 9 bases between them. The CDR3 coding sequence is TGCGCCAGCAGCTTCGCCGCGAACACTGAAGCTTTCTTT. Its protein is CASSFAANTEAFF.

The genes are TRBV7-2 and TRBJ1-3, with D uncertain. Trimming removed 1 base at V and 0 bases at J, with 13 bases between. The length of the CDR3 is 17 residues. Per the germline V gene, CDR1 is SGHTA and CDR2 is FQGNSA. CDR3 loop: CASSLVSGSISGNTIYF. The DNA of the CDR3 is TGTGCCAGCAGCTTAGTGAGCGGGAGCATCTCTGGAAACACCATATATTTT.

The chain has TRBV15 and TRBJ1-3; D might be TRBD1 (5 bases). V was pared by 5 bases and J by 0 bases, with 29 bases between. The CDR3 consists of 21 residues. CDR1 is LNHNV, CDR2 YYDKDF, per germline (reference sequence). In nucleotides, the CDR3 is TGTGCCACCAGCCGCCATAGCTTGACAGCGACTTCGGCTTTCTCTGGAAACACCATATATTTT. Residues: CATSRHSLTATSAFSGNTIYF.

The rearrangement links TRBV19 to TRBJ1-5; D call uncertain. The CDR3 covers 15 residues. V lost 2 bases and J lost 3, with 11 bases in between. Looked up from germline, CDR1 is LNHDA and CDR2 is SQIVND (reference sequence). The chain's CDR3 is CASSIIGGNNQPQHF. In nucleotides, the CDR3 is TGTGCCAGTAGTATAATCGGAGGGAACAATCAGCCCCAGCATTTT. The whole variable domain, remainder taken from reference TRBV19 and TRBJ1-5, is DGGITQSPKYLFRKEGQNVTLSCEQNLNHDAMYWYRQDPGQGLRLIYYSQIVNDFQKGDIAEGYSVSREKKESFPLTVTSAQKNPTAFYLCASSIIGGNNQPQHFGDGTRLSIL.

This clonotype was seen a handful of times. The V call is TRBV12-3 or TRBV12-4, the J call TRBJ2-3; weak D call: TRBD1 (5 bases). The CDR3 loop spans 15 amino acids. Deletions cut 5 bases from V and 3 bases from J, with 15 bases between. Here the CDR3 DNA reads TGTGCCAGCAGTCTGGGCGGCAGGGATACAGATACGCAGTATTTT. Its protein product is CASSLGGRDTDTQYF.

This clonotype showed up just a few times. V usage is TRBV7-3 and J usage is TRBJ1-2, with 7 bases aligning to TRBD1. Germline trimming cut 4 bases from V and 6 bases from J; bases unmatched to any gene: 5. Germline V gene sequence: CDR1 SGHTA, CDR2 FQGTGA. The CDR3 consists of 13 residues. CDR3 loop: CASSSQGRDGYTF. CDR3 bases: TGTGCCAGCAGCTCACAGGGGCGCGATGGCTACACCTTC.

The chain is built from TRBV7-2 and TRBJ1-3; no reliable D call. In germline, CDR1 is SGHTA, CDR2 FQGNSA. This CDR3 is 18 amino acids long. The V and J ends lost 4 bases and 0 bases respectively, with 19 bases between them. The CDR3 DNA reads as TGTGCCAGCAGCTCAGTGGGCACGGTGCCCCTCTCTGGAAACACCATATATTTT. Its translation is CASSSVGTVPLSGNTIYF.